Below, 5 T cell receptor beta chains from the same sample are listed, as sequenced in a study of resident and recirculating memory T cells in vitiligo (dated 2018 in TCRdb). Receptors were amplified or captured by the immunoSEQ multiplex PCR assay. TCRdb holds this immuneACCESS table with in-frame rearrangements only. Some clones are missing; in checked studies, unresolved V genes explain under half, and the rest has no known cause. The sample table contains about 42,000 clones; only one count was recorded for nearly 95% of them. The leading ten clones occupy about 4.5% of the sample. Specimen: blood. These receptors were taken from a male donor with vitiligo.

V and J are TRBV6-5 and TRBJ2-5; a possible D gene is TRBD1 (5 bases). Trimming took 2 bases from V and 6 from J, leaving 16 bases between them. Per germline, CDR1 MNHEY and CDR2 SVGAGI. The CDR3 sequence is 15 residues long. The CDR3 sequence is CASSYGPGREKTQYF. As DNA, the CDR3 is TGTGCCAGCAGTTACGGGCCAGGGCGAGAGAAGACCCAGTACTTC.

The J gene is TRBJ1-5, the V gene TRBV19; D perhaps matches TRBD1 (6 bases). In germline, CDR1 is LNHDA, CDR2 SQIVND (reference sequence). The CDR3 sequence is 15 residues long. Trimming cost V 3 bases and J 4 bases, with 13 bases left between them. The CDR3 loop reads CASSMGRQANQPQHF. The CDR3 nucleotides read TGTGCCAGTAGTATGGGTAGACAGGCAAATCAGCCCCAGCATTTT.

The chain couples TRBV30 to TRBJ1-2; D may be TRBD1 (5 bases). Germline CDR1 GTSNPN, CDR2 SVGIG (reference sequence). The CDR3 covers 12 residues. Written as DNA, the CDR3 is TGTCCGGAACCTGCAGGGCGAAAAGGCTACACCTTC. Its protein is CPEPAGRKGYTF.

V usage is TRBV6-1 and J usage is TRBJ1-2, with TRBD1 matching over 9 bases. Trimming removed 7 bases from V and 2 bases from J; junction bases left unmatched: 8. This CDR3 has 15 amino acids. Germline V gene sequence: CDR1 MNHNS, CDR2 SASEGT. The CDR3, as DNA: TGTGCCAGCAATGACAGGGACAGGGTGAACTATGGCTACACCTTC. This gives the protein CASNDRDRVNYGYTF.

This sequence joins TRBV4-1 and TRBJ2-3, with TRBD2 matching over 11 bases. CDR1 is MGHRA and CDR2 is YSYEKL in the germline V gene. The CDR3 totals 17 residues. J gave up 5 bases and V 4 bases, and 11 bases lay outside the gene matches. CDR3 in DNA: TGCGCCAGCAGCCCCATGCCCCTAGCGGGGGGTGGAGATACGCAGTATTTT. Encoded protein: CASSPMPLAGGGDTQYF.